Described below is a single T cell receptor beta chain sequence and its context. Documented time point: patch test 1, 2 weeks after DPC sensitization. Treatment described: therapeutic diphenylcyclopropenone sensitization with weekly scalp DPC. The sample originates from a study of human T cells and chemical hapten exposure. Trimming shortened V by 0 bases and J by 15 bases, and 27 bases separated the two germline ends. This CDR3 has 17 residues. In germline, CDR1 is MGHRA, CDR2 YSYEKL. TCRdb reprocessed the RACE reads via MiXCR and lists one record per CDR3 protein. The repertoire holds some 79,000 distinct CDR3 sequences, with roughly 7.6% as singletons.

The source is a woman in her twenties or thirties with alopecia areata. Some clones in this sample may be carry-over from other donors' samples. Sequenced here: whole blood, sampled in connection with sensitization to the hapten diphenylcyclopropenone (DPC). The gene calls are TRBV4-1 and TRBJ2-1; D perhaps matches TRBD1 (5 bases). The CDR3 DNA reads TGCGCCAGCAGCCAAGAGTCCGGGTGGGGCGAAACCCGTCCTTTGTTCTTC. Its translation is CASSQESGWGETRPLFF.